Below are 29 T cell receptor beta chains sequenced from a single sample in a study of shared clonotypes between healthy human individuals. Libraries were prepared by immunoSEQ multiplex PCR; TCRdb keeps only in-frame clonotypes and omits some of them. The sample shows millions of clones, more than 80% of them seen only once. Sequencing was carried out using naive CD4+ T cells sorted from blood. Sample subset: CD45RA+ positively selected. The receptors originated from a man between 18 and 29 years old in good health.

The V and J genes are TRBV7-2 and TRBJ2-5; 13 nucleotides match TRBD2. In germline, CDR1 is SGHTA, CDR2 FQGNSA. V lost 1 base and J lost 5; bases outside the gene matches: 7. The CDR3 runs to 17 residues. The CDR3 DNA follows: TGTGCCAGCAGCTTAGTTACTAGCGGGAGGGCCCGGGAGACCCAGTACTTC. It is translated as CASSLVTSGRARETQYF.

The table lists this clone with a count of one. The chain recombines TRBV9 with TRBJ1-2; D not certain. V dropped 1 base and J dropped 6 bases, with 13 bases sitting between them. This CDR3 is built from 14 residues. Germline loops: CDR1 SGDLS, CDR2 YYNGEE. The CDR3 DNA reads as TGTGCCAGCAGCGTATTCCCCTCCAAGGATGGCTACACCTTC. Translation gives CASSVFPSKDGYTF.

With regard to this clone: This sample includes further DNA sequences coding for the same CDR3. The chain has TRBV7-2 and TRBJ2-5; D is unresolved. Per the germline V gene, CDR1 is SGHTA and CDR2 is FQGNSA. The CDR3 is 11 residues long. Trimming pared 5 bases from V and 3 bases from J, leaving 4 bases between. CDR3 sequence: CASSPKETQYF. The DNA for the CDR3 is TGTGCCAGCAGCCCTAAAGAGACCCAGTACTTC.

This clone was recorded once. This chain joins TRBV27 and TRBJ1-2; perhaps TRBD1 as D (5 bases). The germline V and J ends were trimmed by 4 bases and 4 bases, with 19 bases remaining between them. The germline CDR1 and CDR2 sequences are MNHEY and SMNVEV (reference sequence). This CDR3 has 16 amino acids. CDR3 DNA: TGTGCCAGCAGTTCTAGCCCGCCAGGGATCGCCTATGGCTACACCTTC. The encoded protein is CASSSSPPGIAYGYTF.

Comments on this clone: Other DNA variants within this sample encode the same CDR3. The rearrangement uses TRBV4-2 and TRBJ2-5; 13 bases match TRBD2. Trimming cost V 1 base and J 1 base; bases outside gene matches: 0. The length of the CDR3 is 16 residues. Germline V lookup: CDR1 LGHNA, CDR2 YNFKEQ. The CDR3 is CASSQGLAGGQETQYF. In nucleotides, the CDR3 is TGTGCCAGCAGCCAAGGACTAGCGGGGGGCCAAGAGACCCAGTACTTC.

In nucleotides, the CDR3 is TGTGCCAGCAGGTCACAGGGCTCTGGAAACACCATATATTTT. This sequence encodes CASRSQGSGNTIYF. This chain links TRBV6-6 with TRBJ1-3; a possible D gene is TRBD1 (6 bases). V gave up 6 bases and J gave up 0 bases, with 9 bases separating them. The CDR3 is 14 amino acids. Germline CDR1 and CDR2: MNHNY and SVGAGI (reference sequence).

This chain uses TRBV29-1 with TRBJ2-5; TRBD2 agrees at 8 bases. CDR1 is SQVTM, CDR2 ANQGSEA, per germline. The trim removed 5 bases at V and 1 base at J, leaving 6 bases unmatched. The CDR3 length is 14 residues. The CDR3 nucleotides read TGCAGCGTTAGGGAGCGGGAGTTCCAAGAGACCCAGTACTTC. Protein product: CSVREREFQETQYF.

J is TRBJ1-6 and V is TRBV11-2, with a possible D match to TRBD1 (5 bases). The CDR3 is 15 amino acids. Germline values: CDR1 SGHAT, CDR2 FQNNGV. V gave up 1 base and J gave up 9 bases, with 13 bases separating them. The CDR3 sequence: CASSLVQGSPSPLHF. In DNA form, the CDR3 reads TGTGCCAGCAGCTTAGTCCAGGGTTCCCCTTCACCCCTCCACTTT.

On this clone: Other DNA sequences in this specimen translate into the identical CDR3. This chain uses TRBV7-9 with TRBJ1-1; weak D call: TRBD1 (5 bases). This CDR3 is built from 14 residues. Germline assignment: CDR1 SEHNR and CDR2 FQNEAQ (reference sequence). Trimming removed 0 bases at V and 2 bases at J, with 7 bases between. The CDR3 DNA reads as TGTGCCAGCAGCTTAGCCGGGGGAAACACTGAAGCTTTCTTT. This translates into CASSLAGGNTEAFF.

The genes are TRBV5-1 and TRBJ2-3, with 7 nucleotides matching TRBD2. The CDR3 loop spans 17 amino acids. J lost 0 bases, V lost 2 bases, and 9 bases had no gene match. Germline values: CDR1 SGHRS, CDR2 YFSETQ. CDR3 bases: TGCGCCAGCAGCTTCGGGACCGGGGGGATTAGCACAGATACGCAGTATTTT. This sequence encodes CASSFGTGGISTDTQYF.

The chain joins TRBV5-4 to TRBJ2-7; 8 nucleotides line up with TRBD2. The V gene end was trimmed by 4 bases and the J gene end by 0 bases; junction bases not matched to a gene: 6. This CDR3 is built from 15 residues. Germline V gene sequence: CDR1 SGHNT, CDR2 YYREEE (reference sequence). The CDR3 DNA reads TGTGCCAGCAGCAATAGCGGGACAATCTCCTACGAGCAGTACTTC. Translation: CASSNSGTISYEQYF.

As for this clone: The sample has other DNA sequences that encode this CDR3 too. The rearrangement uses TRBV11-2 and TRBJ2-2, with D hard to call. This CDR3 is built from 14 residues. Germline V CDR1 and CDR2: SGHAT, FQNNGV. V shed 1 base and J shed 4 bases, with 7 bases lying between them. The chain's CDR3 is CASSLGASTGELFF. Here the CDR3 DNA reads TGTGCCAGCAGCTTAGGCGCTTCCACCGGGGAGCTGTTTTTT.

J is TRBJ1-1 and V is TRBV5-5; D is unresolved. The CDR3 is 14 amino acids. CDR1 is SGHKS, CDR2 YYEKEE, per germline (reference sequence). Trimming removed 4 bases at V and 1 base at J, with 11 bases between. The CDR3 sequence: CASSIETANTEAFF. The CDR3 coding sequence is TGTGCCAGCAGCATCGAGACGGCGAACACTGAAGCTTTCTTT.

The gene calls are TRBV10-3 and TRBJ1-5; the D gene is possibly TRBD1 (5 bases). The CDR3 covers 15 residues. Trimming took 5 bases from V and 1 from J, leaving 12 bases between them. CDR1 ENHRY and CDR2 SYGVKD come from the germline V gene. The CDR3 DNA sequence: TGTGCCATCAGTCAGGGAGTTGAAAGCAATCAGCCCCAGCATTTT. It translates to CAISQGVESNQPQHF.

This clone appeared a single time. This chain connects TRBV7-8 to TRBJ2-7, with D hard to call. This CDR3 spans 12 amino acids. Germline V gene sequence: CDR1 SGHVS, CDR2 FQNEAQ. Deletions cut 3 bases from V and 5 bases from J, with 8 bases between. Written as DNA, the CDR3 is TGTGCCAGCAGCTTCAGAGGAGACGAGCAGTACTTC. This codes for CASSFRGDEQYF.

For the CDR3, the DNA is TGTGCCAGCCCTAGGACAGGGTACTCCTACGAGCAGTACTTC. This gives the protein CASPRTGYSYEQYF. The chain links TRBV25-1 to TRBJ2-7, with 8 nucleotides matching TRBD1. Germline V gene lookup returns CDR1 MGHDK and CDR2 SYGVNS. With 8 bases clipped from V and 0 bases from J, the junction kept 6 bases outside the gene matches. There are 14 residues in the CDR3.

J is TRBJ2-2 and V is TRBV7-3, with D tentatively TRBD1 (5 bases). Trimming removed 5 bases from V and 1 base from J, with 17 bases in between. Germline assignment: CDR1 SGHTA and CDR2 FQGTGA. The CDR3 length is 17 residues. This CDR3 is CASSLRVGALNTGELFF. CDR3 coding DNA: TGTGCCAGCAGCCTCCGGGTAGGGGCCCTGAACACCGGGGAGCTGTTTTTT.

The rearrangement joins TRBV5-1 to TRBJ2-5; 11 bases fit TRBD2. This CDR3 spans 15 amino acids. The V and J ends lost 6 bases and 0 bases, in that order; junction bases with no gene match: 4. Per germline, CDR1 SGHRS and CDR2 YFSETQ. In DNA form, the CDR3 reads TGCGCCAGCACCCCTAGCGGGGGGAACCAAGAGACCCAGTACTTC. Translation: CASTPSGGNQETQYF. The full variable domain, completed using reference TRBV5-1 and TRBJ2-5, is KAGVTQTPRYLIKTRGQQVTLSCSPISGHRSVSWYQQTPGQGLQFLFEYFSETQRNKGNFPGRFSGRQFSNSRSEMNVSTLELGDSALYLCASTPSGGNQETQYFGPGTRLLVL.

The V and J genes are TRBV5-1 and TRBJ2-2, with 10 bases lining up with TRBD2. Germline lookup yields CDR1 SGHRS and CDR2 YFSETQ. Trimming cost V 4 bases and J 3 bases; bases outside gene matches: 9. This CDR3 contains 17 residues. In DNA, the CDR3 is TGCGCCAGCAGCCAATCGGGACTAGCGTCTCACACCGGGGAGCTGTTTTTT. This translates into CASSQSGLASHTGELFF.

This chain connects TRBV10-3 to TRBJ2-1, with TRBD2 identical over 7 bases. Germline V CDR1 and CDR2: ENHRY, SYGVKD. V dropped 10 bases and J dropped 4; count of bases not matched to a gene: 10. The CDR3 is 14 residues long. The CDR3 DNA reads TGTGCCACCCGTCGGTCTAGCGGTTACAATGAGCAGTTCTTC. Its protein product is CATRRSSGYNEQFF.

This clone has a single count. This rearrangement joins TRBV18 to TRBJ2-3; possible D gene TRBD1, 6 bases. Trimming pared 0 bases from V and 3 bases from J, leaving 13 bases between. CDR1 and CDR2 (germline): KGHSH, LQKENI. The CDR3 sequence is 16 residues long. The CDR3 nucleotides read TGTGCCAGCTCACCACCTGGACAGAGGGATACAGATACGCAGTATTTT. It translates to CASSPPGQRDTDTQYF. Supplemented by reference TRBV18 and TRBJ2-3, the full variable domain reads NAGVMQNPRHLVRRRGQEARLRCSPMKGHSHVYWYRQLPEEGLKFMVYLQKENIIDESGMPKERFSAEFPKEGPSILRIQQVVRGDSAAYFCASSPPGQRDTDTQYFGPGTRLTVL.

The chain recombines TRBV12-5 with TRBJ2-7, with no clear D. The CDR3 is 13 residues long. Germline loops: CDR1 LGHNT, CDR2 FRNRAP. The germline V and J ends were trimmed by 1 base and 4 bases, with 8 bases remaining between them. The CDR3: CASGLESGYEQYF. CDR3 sequence (DNA): TGTGCTAGTGGTTTGGAATCAGGTTACGAGCAGTACTTC.

This clone has only one observation. The chain is built from TRBV6-4 and TRBJ2-3; the D gene is possibly TRBD1 (6 bases). Looked up from germline, CDR1 is MRHNA and CDR2 is SNTAGT. The CDR3 contains 14 residues. Trimming took 0 bases from V and 6 from J, leaving 10 bases between them. CDR3 DNA: TGTGCCAGCAGTGACTCGACGAGGGGGGATACGCAGTATTTT. Its translation: CASSDSTRGDTQYF.

V is TRBV5-1 and J is TRBJ2-5; D may match TRBD1 or TRBD2 (7 bases each). Germline-derived CDR1 and CDR2 are SGHRS and YFSETQ. This CDR3 is built from 15 residues. The ends were cut back, 6 bases at V and 2 bases at J, with 17 bases in the middle. CDR3 sequence: CASTQSGGEQETQYF. The CDR3 DNA sequence: TGCGCCAGCACCCAGTCAGGGGGGGAACAAGAGACCCAGTACTTC.

The V call is TRBV19, the J call TRBJ2-7; 8 bases map to TRBD2. From germline, CDR1 is LNHDA and CDR2 SQIVND (reference sequence). The CDR3 runs to 15 residues. V trimming: 7 bases; J trimming: 3 bases; junction bases outside the gene matches: 11. The CDR3: CASTPTSGSLYEQYF. CDR3 nucleotides: TGTGCCAGTACCCCTACTAGCGGTAGCCTCTACGAGCAGTACTTC. Looking up the rest from reference TRBV19 and TRBJ2-7 gives the full variable domain: DGGITQSPKYLFRKEGQNVTLSCEQNLNHDAMYWYRQDPGQGLRLIYYSQIVNDFQKGDIAEGYSVSREKKESFPLTVTSAQKNPTAFYLCASTPTSGSLYEQYFGPGTRLTVT.

V gene TRBV10-3 combines with J gene TRBJ2-7, with a weak D call TRBD2 (7 bases). From germline, CDR1 is ENHRY and CDR2 SYGVKD. The ends were cut back, 3 bases at V and 7 bases at J, with 16 bases in the middle. There are 14 residues in the CDR3. The CDR3 loop reads CAISDLKEGGEQYF. The CDR3 nucleotides are TGTGCCATCAGTGACTTGAAAGAGGGGGGGGAGCAGTACTTC.

This chain connects TRBV2 to TRBJ2-5; the match to TRBD1 covers 8 bases. Germline CDR1 is SNHLY and CDR2 is FYNNEI. CDR3 length equals 15 residues. J gave up 4 bases and V 5 bases, and 9 bases lay outside the gene matches. The CDR3 DNA sequence: TGTGCCAGCAGTAGGGTCGGACAGGGTGGAGAGACCCAGTACTTC. It yields the protein CASSRVGQGGETQYF.

The genes are TRBV10-3 and TRBJ2-3; 7 positions match TRBD2. The CDR3 is made up of 17 amino acids. V dropped 11 bases and J dropped 0; count of bases not matched to a gene: 17. Per germline, CDR1 ENHRY and CDR2 SYGVKD. The CDR3 protein is CAVGSGREYFSTDTQYF. The CDR3 DNA is TGTGCCGTGGGGAGTGGGCGGGAGTACTTTAGCACAGATACGCAGTATTTT.

Of note for this clone: At the DNA level, this CDR3 is encoded by other sequences in the same sample as well. The rearrangement links TRBV5-6 to TRBJ2-5; no clear D gene. The germline CDR1 and CDR2 sequences are SGHDT and YYEEEE. CDR3 length: 11 residues. The V gene lost 4 bases and the J gene lost 2 bases, with 3 bases spanning the gap. The CDR3 DNA is TGTGCCAGCAGCCGTCAAGAGACCCAGTACTTC. Amino acid sequence: CASSRQETQYF.